These 15 T cell receptor beta chains came from one sample sequenced in a study of cytomegalovirus exposure and HLA in healthy donors. The primer mix had 60 Vbeta and 13 Jbeta primers. Some clones are missing from TCRdb's copy, which holds only in-frame ones; the method was immunoSEQ multiplex PCR. Of hundreds of thousands of clones in the sample, 70% to 90% were seen once. The sequencing input was PBMCs. These receptors came from a woman younger than 35 in good health and CMV-seronegative.

The chain joins TRBV19 to TRBJ1-6; 9 nucleotides align to TRBD1. The CDR3 contains 13 residues. V was pared by 5 bases and J by 9 bases, with 2 bases of the junction left unmatched. Germline CDR1 reads LNHDA; CDR2 reads SQIVND (reference sequence). The CDR3 DNA reads as TGTGCCAGTAGTGGACAGGGGCGTTCACCCCTCCACTTT. Amino acid sequence: CASSGQGRSPLHF.

V and J are TRBV11-2 and TRBJ2-5; D is undetermined. This CDR3 is 13 amino acids long. Per the germline V gene, CDR1 is SGHAT and CDR2 is FQNNGV. Trimming cost V 5 bases and J 5 bases, with 12 bases left between them. The CDR3 loop is CASSLLSRETQYF. In nucleotides, the CDR3 is TGTGCCAGCAGCCTCCTATCCAGGGAGACCCAGTACTTC.

The rearrangement uses TRBV5-1 and TRBJ2-7, with 7 bases matching TRBD2. Germline CDR1 reads SGHRS; CDR2 reads YFSETQ. There are 16 residues in the CDR3. The V gene end was trimmed by 0 bases and the J gene end by 5 bases; junction bases not matched to a gene: 11. The DNA of the CDR3 is TGCGCCAGCAGCTTGGGGCAGCGGGGCCCTTTCGACGAGCAGTACTTC. Translated, it gives CASSLGQRGPFDEQYF.

This clone was observed a single time. This chain joins TRBV7-9 and TRBJ2-1; TRBD1 aligns across 8 bases. The junction had 12 bases not matched to a gene; V was cut back by 5 bases and J by 3 bases. Germline values: CDR1 SEHNR, CDR2 FQNEAQ (reference sequence). This CDR3 has 17 residues. The CDR3 loop is CASSEDRGVLIYNEQFF. Written as DNA, the CDR3 is TGTGCCAGCAGCGAAGACAGGGGAGTGTTAATCTACAATGAGCAGTTCTTC.

The J gene is TRBJ2-3, the V gene TRBV5-4; 11 bases align to TRBD1. Germline CDR1 reads SGHNT; CDR2 reads YYREEE (reference sequence). Trimming cost V 4 bases and J 5 bases; bases outside gene matches: 3. The CDR3 is 14 amino acids. The CDR3 DNA follows: TGTGCCAGCAGCAGGACAGGGGGCATAGATACGCAGTATTTT. Protein sequence: CASSRTGGIDTQYF. The full variable domain, rest sourced from reference TRBV5-4 and TRBJ2-3, is ETGVTQSPTHLIKTRGQQVTLRCSSQSGHNTVSWYQQALGQGPQFIFQYYREEENGRGNFPPRFSGLQFPNYSSELNVNALELDDSALYLCASSRTGGIDTQYFGPGTRLTVL.

V usage is TRBV4-2 and J usage is TRBJ1-4; D might be TRBD1 (6 bases). The CDR3 has 18 amino acids. Germline-derived CDR1 and CDR2 are LGHNA and YNFKEQ. V lost 4 bases to trimming and J lost 0 bases, with 18 bases between them. The CDR3 nucleotides are TGTGCCAGCAGCCGCAACCGAGGGGGTTCGGCAACTAATGAAAAACTGTTTTTT. Residues: CASSRNRGGSATNEKLFF.

The CDR3 nucleotides are TGTGCCAGCAGCGTAGATGAAGGAGTGAACACTGAAGCTTTCTTT. Amino acid sequence: CASSVDEGVNTEAFF. This chain joins TRBV9 and TRBJ1-1; D gene unclear. With 0 bases removed from V and 0 bases from J, the gap between germline ends came to 9 bases. CDR1 is SGDLS and CDR2 is YYNGEE in the germline V gene. This CDR3 contains 15 residues.

The chain links TRBV18 to TRBJ2-3; the D is unclear. From germline, CDR1 is KGHSH and CDR2 LQKENI. V was cut by 3 bases and J by 5 bases, with 6 bases left in between. The CDR3 is 12 amino acids. CDR3 bases: TGTGCCAGCTCACCCCCGGTAGATACGCAGTATTTT. Protein sequence: CASSPPVDTQYF.

The V gene is TRBV11-2, the J gene TRBJ2-5, with 10 bases fitting TRBD2. The CDR3 runs 17 residues. V lost 5 bases, J lost 5 bases, and 14 bases stayed unmatched. Germline lookup yields CDR1 SGHAT and CDR2 FQNNGV. CDR3 nucleotide sequence: TGTGCCAGCAGCCGGGGCAGCCTAGCGGGGGATGGGGAGACCCAGTACTTC. Its protein product is CASSRGSLAGDGETQYF. The variable domain in full, with the rest retrieved from reference TRBV11-2 and TRBJ2-5, is EAGVAQSPRYKIIEKRQSVAFWCNPISGHATLYWYQQILGQGPKLLIQFQNNGVVDDSQLPKDRFSAERLKGVDSTLKIQPAKLEDSAVYLCASSRGSLAGDGETQYFGPGTRLLVL.

This clone is a singleton in its sample. This chain joins TRBV7-8 and TRBJ2-3; 9 bases are shared with TRBD2. Per germline, CDR1 SGHVS and CDR2 FQNEAQ. The CDR3 is 18 residues long. The V and J ends lost 4 bases and 4 bases, in that order; junction bases with no gene match: 15. This CDR3 is CASSSARGAGGQADTQYF. The CDR3 region has the DNA TGTGCCAGCAGCTCTGCACGAGGGGCGGGGGGGCAGGCAGATACGCAGTATTTT.

The V and J genes are TRBV6-5 and TRBJ1-6, with a weak D call TRBD1 (5 bases). The germline V and J ends were trimmed by 6 bases and 14 bases, with 20 bases remaining between them. CDR1 is MNHEY and CDR2 is SVGAGI in the germline V gene. The CDR3 runs 14 residues. This CDR3 is CASSPGSSGRALHF. The CDR3 DNA sequence: TGTGCCAGCAGCCCCGGTTCTTCAGGGAGGGCCCTCCACTTT.

The chain carries TRBV30 and TRBJ1-3; no clear D gene. The CDR3 runs to 15 residues. Germline CDR1 and CDR2: GTSNPN and SVGIG (reference sequence). Deletions cut 3 bases from V and 0 bases from J, with 12 bases between. The CDR3 bases are TGTGCCTGGAGGGGAGCAGCGTACTCTGGAAACACCATATATTTT. It codes for CAWRGAAYSGNTIYF.

The gene calls are TRBV28 and TRBJ2-2; 9 bases match TRBD1. This CDR3 is 16 amino acids long. J gave up 8 bases and V 0 bases, and 7 bases lay outside the gene matches. Germline assignment: CDR1 MDHEN and CDR2 SYDVKM. This chain's CDR3 is CASSLWPQGARGELFF. CDR3 coding DNA: TGTGCCAGCAGTTTATGGCCACAGGGGGCGAGGGGGGAGCTGTTTTTT.

The chain has TRBV18 and TRBJ2-3; TRBD2 aligns across 11 bases. V shed 3 bases, J shed 3 bases, and the junction held 5 bases outside the gene matches. The CDR3 consists of 16 residues. Germline CDR1 KGHSH, CDR2 LQKENI. In DNA, the CDR3 is TGTGCCAGCTCACCCCTGACTAGCGGGACTACAGATACGCAGTATTTT. It encodes CASSPLTSGTTDTQYF.

This chain connects TRBV15 to TRBJ2-5; D not resolved. The ends were cut back, 0 bases at V and 5 bases at J, with 10 bases in the middle. From germline, CDR1 is LNHNV and CDR2 YYDKDF (reference sequence). The CDR3 is 14 residues long. This chain's CDR3 is CATSRDSKRETQYF. In nucleotides, the CDR3 is TGTGCCACCAGCAGAGATTCTAAGCGTGAGACCCAGTACTTC.